Here is one T cell receptor beta chain with its context. Seattle-derived patients entered the study during active infection and were followed longitudinally. This specimen belongs to a study of blood T cell repertoires in COVID-19. The authors' processing: Nucleated cell number was recorded as an estimate derived from reference gene primer amplification. Assay: immunoSEQ multiplex PCR; the TCRdb copy retains only in-frame clones and omits some. The D gene and trimming were derived from the DNA, and the V and J assignments and clone size from that table. The table has around 52,000 clones, approximately 86% seen once. The specimen was peripheral blood. The origin of this receptor is a woman aged 80 or older with COVID-19, enrolled during active disease.

Here the CDR3 reads CASRGRPTYEQYF. The CDR3 DNA reads as TGTGCCAGCAGAGGCAGGCCAACCTACGAGCAGTACTTC. The chain recombines TRBV6-5 with TRBJ2-7, with D unclear. The CDR3 runs to 13 residues. Looked up from germline, CDR1 is MNHEY and CDR2 is SVGAGI. Trimming shortened V by 6 bases and J by 2 bases, and 11 bases separated the two germline ends.